The clone carrying this T cell receptor (beta chain) came up a few times. The sample comes from a study of blood T cell repertoires in COVID-19. In the study overall: Samples came from the United States, Italy and Spain, spanning acute and convalescent COVID-19. In each case, the material was cDNA or gDNA derived from T cells, B-cell-depleted T cells, or PBMCs.

Authors' data handling: Researchers report that nucleated cell counts were estimated from reference gene primer amplification. The data were produced by immunoSEQ multiplex PCR, yet TCRdb's version contains in-frame clones alone and is incomplete. Clonal size and the V and J genes are those of that table, whereas D and trimming came from the DNA. The repertoire has about 100,000 clones, about four fifths of them found once; the top ten carry about 5%. The clonotype was recovered from a man aged 55-75 years with acute or convalescent COVID-19. Sequences were obtained from peripheral blood.

CDR3 sequence: CASSQGSTGELFF. CDR3 coding DNA: TGTGCCAGCAGCCAGGGGAGCACCGGGGAGCTGTTTTTT. The chain is built from TRBV3-1 (or the pseudogene TRBV3-2) and TRBJ2-2; D might be TRBD2 (5 bases). Trimming shortened V by 3 bases and J by 4 bases, and 6 bases separated the two germline ends. Germline V gene lookup returns CDR1 LGHDT and CDR2 YNNKEL (reference sequence). The CDR3 runs 13 residues.